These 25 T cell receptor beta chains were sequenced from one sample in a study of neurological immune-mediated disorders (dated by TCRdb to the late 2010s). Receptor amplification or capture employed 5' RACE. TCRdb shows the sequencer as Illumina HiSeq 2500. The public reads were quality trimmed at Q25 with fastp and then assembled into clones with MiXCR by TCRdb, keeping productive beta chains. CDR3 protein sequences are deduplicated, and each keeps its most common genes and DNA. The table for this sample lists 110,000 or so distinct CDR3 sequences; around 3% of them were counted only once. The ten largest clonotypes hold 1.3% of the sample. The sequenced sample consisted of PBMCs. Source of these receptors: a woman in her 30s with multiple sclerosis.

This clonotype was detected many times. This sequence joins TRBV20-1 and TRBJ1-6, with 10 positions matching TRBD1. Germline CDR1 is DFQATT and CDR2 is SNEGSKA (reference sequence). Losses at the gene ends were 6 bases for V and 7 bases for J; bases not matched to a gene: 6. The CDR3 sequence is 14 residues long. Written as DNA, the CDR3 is TGCAGTGCAATTAGGACAGGGGGAAATTCACCCCTCCACTTT. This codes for CSAIRTGGNSPLHF.

The CDR3 nucleotides are TGTGCCAGCAGCCCCCGGGACCTATTTTTCTATGGCTACACCTTC. Translated: CASSPRDLFFYGYTF. This chain links TRBV11-2 with TRBJ1-2; D possibly corresponds to TRBD1 (5 bases). Germline CDR1 reads SGHAT; CDR2 reads FQNNGV. CDR3 length: 15 residues. Trimming left V 5 bases short and J 4 bases short, with 17 bases between. Full variable domain (missing parts from reference TRBV11-2 and TRBJ1-2): EAGVAQSPRYKIIEKRQSVAFWCNPISGHATLYWYQQILGQGPKLLIQFQNNGVVDDSQLPKDRFSAERLKGVDSTLKIQPAKLEDSAVYLCASSPRDLFFYGYTFGSGTRLTVV.

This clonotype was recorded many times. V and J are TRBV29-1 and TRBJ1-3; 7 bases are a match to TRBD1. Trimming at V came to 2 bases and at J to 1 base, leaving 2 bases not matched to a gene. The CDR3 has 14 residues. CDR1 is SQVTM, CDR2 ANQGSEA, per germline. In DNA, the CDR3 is TGCAGCGTTGAATGGGACAGTTCTGGAAACACCATATATTTT. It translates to CSVEWDSSGNTIYF.

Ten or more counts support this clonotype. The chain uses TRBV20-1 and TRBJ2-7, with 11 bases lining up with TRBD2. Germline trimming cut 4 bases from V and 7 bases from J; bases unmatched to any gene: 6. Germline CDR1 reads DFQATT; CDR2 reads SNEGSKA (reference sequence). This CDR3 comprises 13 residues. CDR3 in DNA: TGCAGTGCTACCCTAGCGGGAGGCCTGGAGCAGTACTTC. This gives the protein CSATLAGGLEQYF.

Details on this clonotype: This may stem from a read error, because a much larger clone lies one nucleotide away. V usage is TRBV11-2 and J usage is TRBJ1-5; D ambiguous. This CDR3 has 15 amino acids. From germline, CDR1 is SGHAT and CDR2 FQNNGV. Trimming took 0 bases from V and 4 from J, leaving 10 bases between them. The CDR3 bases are TGTGCCAGCAGCTTAGACGGCAAGGCTAATCAGCCCCAGCATTTT. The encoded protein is CASSLDGKANQPQHF.

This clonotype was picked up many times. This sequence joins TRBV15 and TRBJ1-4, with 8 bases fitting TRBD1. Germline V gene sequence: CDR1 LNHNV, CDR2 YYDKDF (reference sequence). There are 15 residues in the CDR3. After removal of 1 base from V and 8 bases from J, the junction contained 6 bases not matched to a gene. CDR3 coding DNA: TGTGCCACCAGCAGAGGGCGACAGGGGCGGGAAAAACTGTTTTTT. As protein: CATSRGRQGREKLFF.

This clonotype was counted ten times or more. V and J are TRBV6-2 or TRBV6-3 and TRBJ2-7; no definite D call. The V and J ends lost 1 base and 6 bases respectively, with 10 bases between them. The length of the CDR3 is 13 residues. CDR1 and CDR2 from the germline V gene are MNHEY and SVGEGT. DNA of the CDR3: TGTGCCAGCAGTTACTTCGTGGCGGCCGAGCAGTACTTC. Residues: CASSYFVAAEQYF.

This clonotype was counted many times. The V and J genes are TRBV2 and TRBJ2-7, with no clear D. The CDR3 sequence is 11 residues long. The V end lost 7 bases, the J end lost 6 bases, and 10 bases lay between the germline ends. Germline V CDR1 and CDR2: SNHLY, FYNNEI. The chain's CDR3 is CASMGPGEQYF. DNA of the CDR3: TGTGCCAGCATGGGCCCGGGCGAGCAGTACTTC.

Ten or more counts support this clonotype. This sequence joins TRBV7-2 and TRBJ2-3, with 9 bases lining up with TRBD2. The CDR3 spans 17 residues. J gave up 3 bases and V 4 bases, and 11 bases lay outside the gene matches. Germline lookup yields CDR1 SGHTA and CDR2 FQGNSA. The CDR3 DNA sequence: TGTGCCAGCAGCTCCCTTAATATCGCGGGAGGGACAGATACGCAGTATTTT. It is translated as CASSSLNIAGGTDTQYF.

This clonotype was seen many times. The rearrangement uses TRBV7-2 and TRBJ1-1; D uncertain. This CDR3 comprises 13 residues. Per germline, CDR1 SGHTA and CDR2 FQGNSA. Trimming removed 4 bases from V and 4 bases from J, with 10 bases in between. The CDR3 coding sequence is TGTGCCAGCAGCTCACAACACTTCACTGAAGCTTTCTTT. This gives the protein CASSSQHFTEAFF.

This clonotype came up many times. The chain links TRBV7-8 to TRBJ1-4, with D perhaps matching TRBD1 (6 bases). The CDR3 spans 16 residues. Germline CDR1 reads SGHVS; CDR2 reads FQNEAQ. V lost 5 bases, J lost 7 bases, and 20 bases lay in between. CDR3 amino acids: CASSPRTGAFSEKLFF. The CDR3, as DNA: TGTGCCAGCAGCCCGAGGACGGGGGCTTTTTCTGAAAAACTGTTTTTT.

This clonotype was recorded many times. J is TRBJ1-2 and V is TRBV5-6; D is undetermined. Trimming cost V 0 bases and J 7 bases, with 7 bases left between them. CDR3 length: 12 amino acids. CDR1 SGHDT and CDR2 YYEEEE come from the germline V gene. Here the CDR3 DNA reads TGTGCCAGCAGCTTGGTCGACGGTGGCTACACCTTC. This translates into CASSLVDGGYTF.

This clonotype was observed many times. This chain's CDR3 is CASSLEGTLNTEAFF. In DNA form, the CDR3 reads TGTGCCAGCAGCTTAGAAGGGACATTGAACACTGAAGCTTTCTTT. J is TRBJ1-1 and V is TRBV7-2; D may be TRBD1 (6 bases). V was clipped by 1 base and J by 0 bases, with 9 bases between them. This CDR3 spans 15 amino acids. The germline V gene has CDR1 SGHTA and CDR2 FQGNSA.

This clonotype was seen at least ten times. The DNA for the CDR3 is TGTGCCAGCACAGGGGGCTACGAGCAGTACTTC. Its translation: CASTGGYEQYF. V and J are TRBV3-1 and TRBJ2-7; 7 bases are shared with TRBD1. Germline CDR1 reads LGHDT; CDR2 reads YNNKEL (reference sequence). V shed 7 bases, J shed 3 bases, and the junction held 0 bases outside the gene matches. The CDR3 has 11 residues.

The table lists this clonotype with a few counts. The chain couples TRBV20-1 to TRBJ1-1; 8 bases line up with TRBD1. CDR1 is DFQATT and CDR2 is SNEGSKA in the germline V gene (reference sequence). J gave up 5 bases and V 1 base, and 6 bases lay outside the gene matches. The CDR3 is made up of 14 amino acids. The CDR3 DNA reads TGCAGTGCTAGAGTAACAGGGGGGGATACTGAAGCTTTCTTT. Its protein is CSARVTGGDTEAFF.

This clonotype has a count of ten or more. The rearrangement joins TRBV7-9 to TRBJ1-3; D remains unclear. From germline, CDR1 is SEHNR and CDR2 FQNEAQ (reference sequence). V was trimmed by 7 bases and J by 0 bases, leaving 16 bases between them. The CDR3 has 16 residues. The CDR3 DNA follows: TGTGCCAGCACCTTGGACGGATCACTCTCTGGAAACACCATATATTTT. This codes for CASTLDGSLSGNTIYF.

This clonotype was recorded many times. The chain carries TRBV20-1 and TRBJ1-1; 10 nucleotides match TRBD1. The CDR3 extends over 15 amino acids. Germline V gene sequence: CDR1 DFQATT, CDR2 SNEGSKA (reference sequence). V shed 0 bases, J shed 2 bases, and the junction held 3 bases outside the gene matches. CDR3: CSARERQGANTEAFF. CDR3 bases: TGCAGTGCTAGAGAGAGACAGGGGGCTAACACTGAAGCTTTCTTT.

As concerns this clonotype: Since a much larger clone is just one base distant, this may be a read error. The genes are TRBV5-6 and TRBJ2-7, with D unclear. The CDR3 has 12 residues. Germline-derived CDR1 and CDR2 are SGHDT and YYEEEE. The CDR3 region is CDSSLGPYEQYF. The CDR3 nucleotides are TGTGACAGCAGCTTGGGCCCCTACGAGCAGTACTTC.

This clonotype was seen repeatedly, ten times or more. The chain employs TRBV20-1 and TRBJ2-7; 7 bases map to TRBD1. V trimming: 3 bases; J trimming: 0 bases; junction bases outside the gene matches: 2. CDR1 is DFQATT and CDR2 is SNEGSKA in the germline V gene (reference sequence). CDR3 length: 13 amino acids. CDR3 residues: CSASRDSSYEQYF. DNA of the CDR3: TGCAGTGCTAGCCGGGACAGCTCCTACGAGCAGTACTTC.

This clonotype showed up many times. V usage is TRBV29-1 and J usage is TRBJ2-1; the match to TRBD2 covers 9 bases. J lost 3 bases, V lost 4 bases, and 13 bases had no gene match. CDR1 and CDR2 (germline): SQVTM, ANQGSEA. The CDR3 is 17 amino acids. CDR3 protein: CSVVPLIAGAYYNEQFF. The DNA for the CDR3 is TGCAGCGTTGTCCCACTCATAGCGGGAGCGTACTACAATGAGCAGTTCTTC.

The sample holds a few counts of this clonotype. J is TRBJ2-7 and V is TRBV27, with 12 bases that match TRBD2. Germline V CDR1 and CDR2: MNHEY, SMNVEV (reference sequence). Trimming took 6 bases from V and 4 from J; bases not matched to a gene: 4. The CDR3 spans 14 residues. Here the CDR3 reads CASSPSGREYEQYF. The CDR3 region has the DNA TGTGCCAGCAGCCCTAGCGGGAGGGAATACGAGCAGTACTTC.

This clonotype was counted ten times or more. CDR3 region: CAISDPYNEQFF. CDR3 coding DNA: TGTGCCATCAGTGACCCTTACAATGAGCAGTTCTTC. The chain carries TRBV10-3 and TRBJ2-1, with D hard to call. The germline V and J ends were trimmed by 3 bases and 4 bases, with 4 bases remaining between them. Germline values: CDR1 ENHRY, CDR2 SYGVKD. The CDR3 is 12 residues long.

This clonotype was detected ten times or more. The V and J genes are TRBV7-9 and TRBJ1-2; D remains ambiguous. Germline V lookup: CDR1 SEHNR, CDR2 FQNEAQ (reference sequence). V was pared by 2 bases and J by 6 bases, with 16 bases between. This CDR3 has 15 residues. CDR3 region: CASSLLAGSMNGYTF. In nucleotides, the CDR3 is TGTGCCAGCAGCTTACTGGCGGGGAGTATGAATGGCTACACCTTC.

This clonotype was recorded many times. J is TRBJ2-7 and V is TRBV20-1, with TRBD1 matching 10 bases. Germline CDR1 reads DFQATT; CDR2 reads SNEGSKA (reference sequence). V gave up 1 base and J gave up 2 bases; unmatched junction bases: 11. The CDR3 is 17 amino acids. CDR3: CSARGTGGRKLTYEQYF. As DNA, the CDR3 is TGCAGTGCTAGAGGGACAGGGGGGCGAAAACTTACCTACGAGCAGTACTTC.

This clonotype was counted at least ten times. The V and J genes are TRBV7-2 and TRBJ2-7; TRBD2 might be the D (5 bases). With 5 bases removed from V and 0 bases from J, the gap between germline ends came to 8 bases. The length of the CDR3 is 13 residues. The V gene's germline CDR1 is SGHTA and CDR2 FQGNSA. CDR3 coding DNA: TGTGCCAGCAGCCAGCGGAGCTCCTACGAGCAGTACTTC. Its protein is CASSQRSSYEQYF. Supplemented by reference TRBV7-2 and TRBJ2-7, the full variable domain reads GAGVSQSPSNKVTEKGKDVELRCDPISGHTALYWYRQSLGQGLEFLIYFQGNSAPDKSGLPSDRFSAERTGGSVSTLTIQRTQQEDSAVYLCASSQRSSYEQYFGPGTRLTVT.